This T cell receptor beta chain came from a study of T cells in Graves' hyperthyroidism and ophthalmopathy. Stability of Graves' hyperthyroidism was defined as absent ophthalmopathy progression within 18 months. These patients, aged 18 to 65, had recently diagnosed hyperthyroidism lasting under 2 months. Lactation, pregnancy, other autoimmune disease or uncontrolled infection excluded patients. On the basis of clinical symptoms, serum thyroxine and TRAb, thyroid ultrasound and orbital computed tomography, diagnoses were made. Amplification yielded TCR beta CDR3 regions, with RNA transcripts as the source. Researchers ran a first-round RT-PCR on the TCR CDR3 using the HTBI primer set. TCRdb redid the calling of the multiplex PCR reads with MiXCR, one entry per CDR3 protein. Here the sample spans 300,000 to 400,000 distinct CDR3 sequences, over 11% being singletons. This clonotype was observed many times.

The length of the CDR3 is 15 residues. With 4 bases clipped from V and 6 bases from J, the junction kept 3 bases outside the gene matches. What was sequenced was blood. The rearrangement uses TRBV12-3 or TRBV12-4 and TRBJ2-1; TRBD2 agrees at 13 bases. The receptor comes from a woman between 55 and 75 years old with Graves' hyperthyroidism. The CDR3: CASSSRLAGGNEQFF. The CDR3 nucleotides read TGTGCCAGCAGTTCCCGACTAGCGGGAGGCAATGAGCAGTTCTTC.